The 14 T cell receptor beta chains below come from one sample, sequenced in a study of T cells in localized non-small cell lung cancer. Here immunoSEQ multiplex PCR was the method, and the copy in TCRdb shows in-frame clones only, minus some. There are 25,000 to 35,000 clones in the sample; about 80% occur only once, and around 5.3% lies in the top ten. The specimen comprised peripheral blood mononuclear cells, sampled before any cancer treatment. All receptors come from a man aged 35-69 years with stage III lung adenocarcinoma.

V is TRBV5-8 and J is TRBJ2-2; a possible D gene is TRBD1 (5 bases). The CDR3 length is 14 residues. Looked up from germline, CDR1 is SGHTS and CDR2 is YDEGEE. Trimming pared 5 bases from V and 4 bases from J, leaving 12 bases between. Here the CDR3 DNA reads TGTGCCAGCAGATGGCAGGGAAGCACCGGGGAGCTGTTTTTT. This encodes CASRWQGSTGELFF.

This chain uses TRBV7-9 with TRBJ1-2, with D perhaps TRBD1 (6 bases). Per germline, CDR1 SEHNR and CDR2 FQNEAQ (reference sequence). V was pared by 5 bases and J by 7 bases, with 11 bases between. The length of the CDR3 is 12 residues. CDR3 sequence (DNA): TGTGCCAGCAGCCCAGGGGACGGTGGCTACACCTTC. It is translated as CASSPGDGGYTF. The full variable domain, with the rest looked up from reference TRBV7-9 and TRBJ1-2, is DTGVSQNPRHKITKRGQNVTFRCDPISEHNRLYWYRQTLGQGPEFLTYFQNEAQLEKSRLLSDRFSAERPKGSFSTLEIQRTEQGDSAMYLCASSPGDGGYTFGSGTRLTVV.

The CDR3 region has the DNA TGTGCCAGTAGTCCTTTTGCCGGGGGCCAAGTTATGAACACTGAAGCTTTCTTT. Amino acid sequence: CASSPFAGGQVMNTEAFF. The rearrangement uses TRBV19 and TRBJ1-1; a possible D gene is TRBD1 (6 bases). Trimming pared 5 bases from V and 0 bases from J, leaving 22 bases between. Looked up from germline, CDR1 is LNHDA and CDR2 is SQIVND (reference sequence). This CDR3 has 18 residues.

The chain recombines TRBV6-1 with TRBJ2-3, with a weak D call TRBD2 (5 bases). This CDR3 is 13 amino acids long. Germline loops: CDR1 MNHNS, CDR2 SASEGT. V lost 4 bases to trimming and J lost 2 bases, with 7 bases between them. The DNA of the CDR3 is TGTGCCAGCAGTGGTAGCGTCACAGATACGCAGTATTTT. This sequence encodes CASSGSVTDTQYF.

This clone was seen only once. The gene calls are TRBV5-4 and TRBJ1-1; D is unclear. The ends were cut back, 9 bases at V and 7 bases at J, with 22 bases in the middle. Germline V CDR1 and CDR2: SGHNT, YYREEE (reference sequence). CDR3 length: 14 amino acids. In DNA, the CDR3 is TGTGCCACGTCCCGGACGGGCCTATCGATTGAAGCTTTCTTT. Translating gives CATSRTGLSIEAFF.

The chain joins TRBV27 to TRBJ2-1; no firm D call. CDR3 size: 13 residues. Germline V lookup: CDR1 MNHEY, CDR2 SMNVEV (reference sequence). V lost 1 base to trimming and J lost 9 bases, with 10 bases between them. The CDR3 DNA is TGTGCCAGCAGTTTATTCATAAGTGGTGAGCAGTTCTTC. Protein product: CASSLFISGEQFF.

CDR3 sequence (DNA): TGTGCCAGCAGTGACTCGGGAGACATAGCCAAAAACATTCAGTACTTC. This encodes CASSDSGDIAKNIQYF. The chain uses TRBV6-4 and TRBJ2-4; D perhaps matches TRBD2 (5 bases). CDR3 length equals 16 residues. Looked up from germline, CDR1 is MRHNA and CDR2 is SNTAGT. V lost 0 bases to trimming and J lost 0 bases, with 9 bases between them.

The chain is built from TRBV10-3 and TRBJ2-6; 7 nucleotides align to TRBD1. Germline CDR1 ENHRY, CDR2 SYGVKD. The V segment lost 6 bases and the J segment 2 bases; nucleotides outside the gene matches: 4. The CDR3 has 15 residues. The CDR3 region is CAISNTGAGANVLTF. The CDR3 coding sequence is TGTGCCATCAGCAATACAGGGGCTGGGGCCAACGTCCTGACTTTC.

The rearrangement uses TRBV5-5 and TRBJ2-7; D possibly corresponds to TRBD1 (5 bases). The CDR3 is 14 residues long. The V gene lost 3 bases and the J gene lost 6 bases, with 16 bases spanning the gap. The germline gives CDR1 SGHKS, CDR2 YYEKEE (reference sequence). The chain's CDR3 is CASSSASGYPEQYV. The CDR3 DNA reads TGTGCCAGCAGCTCTGCCTCAGGGTACCCCGAGCAGTACGTC.

The V and J genes are TRBV28 and TRBJ2-5; D ambiguous. With the DNA end fitting TRBJ2-7 better, the J assignment may be wrong. The CDR3 is 12 amino acids. The germline V gene has CDR1 MDHEN and CDR2 SYDVKM. The CDR3: CASSLGGYEQYF. CDR3 bases: TGTGCCAGCAGTTTGGGCGGCTACGAGCAGTACTTC.

This clone is a singleton in its sample. The CDR3 loop is CASSAQGRETQYF. For the CDR3, the DNA is TGCGCCAGCAGCGCCCAGGGTAGGGAGACCCAGTACTTC. V gene TRBV5-1 combines with J gene TRBJ2-5; TRBD1 is a possible D gene (5 bases). The length of the CDR3 is 13 residues. V lost 4 bases and J lost 5, with 12 bases in between. The germline V gene has CDR1 SGHRS and CDR2 YFSETQ.

This clone was counted a few times. The CDR3 DNA reads TGTGCCAGCAGTTTAGCTACAGGCCTCCAATCACCCCTCCACTTT. Residues: CASSLATGLQSPLHF. This chain uses TRBV28 with TRBJ1-6; tentatively, D is TRBD1 (5 bases). This CDR3 contains 15 residues. CDR1 is MDHEN, CDR2 SYDVKM, per germline. The germline V and J ends were trimmed by 2 bases and 10 bases, with 15 bases remaining between them.

The chain combines TRBV7-9 with TRBJ2-5; 9 nucleotides match TRBD1. V shed 8 bases and J 3 bases; nucleotides not matched to a gene: 10. The germline CDR1 and CDR2 sequences are SEHNR and FQNEAQ (reference sequence). This CDR3 contains 15 residues. CDR3 sequence reads: CASRRTGAKKETQYF. The CDR3 coding sequence is TGTGCCAGCCGTAGGACAGGGGCGAAGAAAGAGACCCAGTACTTC.

This clone has only one observation. The rearrangement uses TRBV2 and TRBJ1-4; possibly TRBD1 for D (5 bases). The germline V gene encodes CDR1 SNHLY and CDR2 FYNNEI. The CDR3 has 14 amino acids. The germline V and J ends were trimmed by 6 bases and 8 bases, with 16 bases remaining between them. CDR3 sequence: CASRDRRGGEKLFF. CDR3 bases: TGTGCCAGCAGGGACCGGAGGGGCGGGGAAAAACTGTTTTTT. Looking up the rest from reference TRBV2 and TRBJ1-4 gives the full variable domain: EPEVTQTPSHQVTQMGQEVILRCVPISNHLYFYWYRQILGQKVEFLVSFYNNEISEKSEIFDDQFSVERPDGSNFTLKIRSTKLEDSAMYFCASRDRRGGEKLFFGSGTQLSVL.